The 16 T cell receptor beta chains in this list originate from one sample, sequenced in a study of regulatory T cells in long-lasting Graves disease. For TCR beta, libraries came from iRepertoire HTBI primers and Arm-PCR of CDR3 regions. TCRdb re-analysed the multiplex PCR reads in MiXCR, keeping a single row per CDR3 protein. The sample holds almost 350,000 distinct CDR3 sequences, roughly a fifth seen once. Indicated time point: persistent/refractory GD, antithyroid drugs over 5 years with positive TRAb. Generation of the TCR library employed RNA extracted from PBMCs. The sequenced sample was peripheral blood mononuclear cells (PBMCs), obtained when the disease was refractory, from a patient treated with antithyroid drugs. These receptors were taken from a female donor with Graves disease.

This clonotype has at least ten counts. This rearrangement joins TRBV14 to TRBJ2-5, with 10 bases identical to TRBD2. V gave up 4 bases and J gave up 2 bases; unmatched junction bases: 7. Per the germline V gene, CDR1 is SGHDN and CDR2 is FVKESK. This CDR3 spans 16 amino acids. The CDR3 DNA sequence: TGTGCCAGCAGCCCCCTCGGACTAGCGGAACAAGAGACCCAGTACTTC. This sequence encodes CASSPLGLAEQETQYF.

This clonotype was picked up many times. V gene TRBV2 combines with J gene TRBJ1-2; 10 nucleotides agree with TRBD1. This CDR3 is 15 amino acids long. Germline V gene lookup returns CDR1 SNHLY and CDR2 FYNNEI. Trimming at V came to 6 bases and at J to 2 bases, leaving 6 bases not matched to a gene. Here the CDR3 DNA reads TGTGCCAGCAGGCGACTGGGACAGGGGAACTATGGCTACACCTTC. Translating it yields CASRRLGQGNYGYTF.

Note on this clonotype: A much larger clone is a single base away; this may be a read error. The rearrangement joins TRBV7-9 to TRBJ2-5, with D tentatively TRBD1 (5 bases). Germline values: CDR1 SEHNR, CDR2 FQNEAQ (reference sequence). The CDR3 length is 15 residues. CDR3 nucleotide sequence: TGTGCCGGCAGCTTAGGCTCAGGGTTGAGAGAGACCCAGTACTTC. Protein product: CAGSLGSGLRETQYF.

This clonotype occurred a few times. This chain connects TRBV11-2 to TRBJ2-4; 7 nucleotides match TRBD1. Per germline, CDR1 SGHAT and CDR2 FQNNGV. The junction had 13 bases not matched to a gene; V was cut back by 5 bases and J by 9 bases. The CDR3 extends over 15 amino acids. CDR3 protein: CASSPTGARGSIQYF. The CDR3 nucleotides read TGTGCCAGCAGCCCAACAGGGGCCCGGGGCAGCATTCAGTACTTC. Full variable domain (missing parts from reference TRBV11-2 and TRBJ2-4): EAGVAQSPRYKIIEKRQSVAFWCNPISGHATLYWYQQILGQGPKLLIQFQNNGVVDDSQLPKDRFSAERLKGVDSTLKIQPAKLEDSAVYLCASSPTGARGSIQYFGAGTRLSVL.

In its sample, this clonotype was seen many times. In nucleotides, the CDR3 is TGTGCCAGCAGATTTACGGACAGGGGTGCCGGGGAGCTGTTTTTT. Translated, it gives CASRFTDRGAGELFF. The rearrangement uses TRBV12-3 or TRBV12-4 and TRBJ2-2; 9 nucleotides align to TRBD1. J was trimmed by 6 bases and V by 6 bases; bases with no gene match: 8. The CDR3 has 15 amino acids.

Concerning this clonotype itself: An end of the junction does not agree with germline; a read error may underlie this. This chain joins TRBV12-3 or TRBV12-4 and TRBJ2-7; D unresolved. This CDR3 has 13 residues. For the CDR3, the DNA is TGTGCCGGCAGTTCACAGACGCGTTCCGAGCAGTACTTC. Translated: CAGSSQTRSEQYF.

This clonotype was seen only a few times. This chain connects TRBV20-1 to TRBJ2-7; TRBD2 matches 8 bases. Germline lookup yields CDR1 DFQATT and CDR2 SNEGSKA (reference sequence). This CDR3 has 15 amino acids. V gave up 4 bases and J gave up 3 bases; unmatched junction bases: 11. The CDR3 region has the DNA TGCAGTGCTAAAGCCCGGGGAACTAGCGGCTACGAGCAGTACTTC. It is translated as CSAKARGTSGYEQYF.

This clonotype was detected many times. The genes are TRBV6-5 and TRBJ2-5, with a possible D match to TRBD2 (5 bases). Germline V gives CDR1 MNHEY, CDR2 SVGAGI. Between the trimmed V and J ends, which lost 2 bases and 1 base, there was a span of 11 bases. This CDR3 comprises 15 residues. The chain's CDR3 is CASSYHGLLQETQYF. In DNA, the CDR3 is TGTGCCAGCAGTTACCACGGACTCCTCCAAGAGACCCAGTACTTC.

The chain couples TRBV3-1 to TRBJ2-7; no definite D call. The CDR3 is 13 amino acids. The V end lost 0 bases, the J end lost 8 bases, and 11 bases lay between the germline ends. Germline V gives CDR1 LGHDT, CDR2 YNNKEL (reference sequence). CDR3 nucleotides: TGTGCCAGCAGCCAAGATCTCCCCTTTCAGCAGTACTTC. Translating gives CASSQDLPFQQYF.

The V gene is TRBV3-1, the J gene TRBJ1-6, with TRBD1 matching over 8 bases. CDR1 is LGHDT and CDR2 is YNNKEL in the germline V gene (reference sequence). The CDR3 runs to 14 residues. J gave up 9 bases and V 2 bases, and 3 bases lay outside the gene matches. CDR3 region: CASSQIQGASPLHF. For the CDR3, the DNA is TGTGCCAGCAGCCAAATCCAGGGGGCTTCACCCCTCCACTTT.

A few counts support this clonotype. The chain links TRBV6-6 to TRBJ1-2, with 10 bases matching TRBD1. V gave up 0 bases and J gave up 6 bases; unmatched junction bases: 7. Looked up from germline, CDR1 is MNHNY and CDR2 is SVGAGI (reference sequence). This CDR3 region has 16 residues. CDR3 residues: CASSYSMATGGDGYTF. The CDR3 DNA reads as TGTGCCAGCAGTTACTCGATGGCGACAGGGGGCGATGGCTACACCTTC.

The rearrangement links TRBV6-1 to TRBJ1-6; no clear D. The ends were cut back, 7 bases at V and 5 bases at J, with 12 bases in the middle. The germline V gene has CDR1 MNHNS and CDR2 SASEGT. The CDR3 length is 14 residues. CDR3 in amino acids: CASKPRWDNSPLHF. Here the CDR3 DNA reads TGTGCCAGCAAGCCCCGCTGGGATAATTCACCCCTCCACTTT.

The sample holds many counts of this clonotype. The rearrangement uses TRBV7-3 and TRBJ2-5, with a tentative D call TRBD2 (6 bases). The CDR3 covers 14 residues. V lost 1 base, J lost 4 bases, and 10 bases lay in between. Germline CDR1 and CDR2: SGHTA and FQGTGA. The CDR3 here is CASSLSGMGETQYF. For the CDR3, the DNA is TGTGCCAGCAGCTTAAGCGGGATGGGAGAGACCCAGTACTTC.

This clonotype came up many times. V gene TRBV10-3 combines with J gene TRBJ2-7; D perhaps matches TRBD1 (6 bases). The germline CDR1 and CDR2 sequences are ENHRY and SYGVKD. This CDR3 region has 12 residues. Trimming removed 6 bases from V and 3 bases from J, with 9 bases in between. CDR3 protein: CAISRTDYEQYF. In nucleotides, the CDR3 is TGTGCCATCAGCCGGACAGACTACGAGCAGTACTTC.

This clonotype was picked up many times. V is TRBV28 and J is TRBJ1-2; no clear D gene. The CDR3 sequence is 13 residues long. V lost 7 bases and J 4 bases, leaving 13 bases between the germline ends. From germline, CDR1 is MDHEN and CDR2 SYDVKM. This chain's CDR3 is CASNPNRGYGYTF. The CDR3 DNA follows: TGTGCCAGCAACCCTAACAGAGGCTATGGCTACACCTTC.

This clonotype came up many times. V gene TRBV4-3 combines with J gene TRBJ1-2, with 8 bases that match TRBD1. Germline V gene lookup returns CDR1 LGHNA and CDR2 YSLEER. The CDR3 runs to 17 residues. Trimming took 0 bases from V and 3 from J; bases not matched to a gene: 9. Written as DNA, the CDR3 is TGCGCCAGCAGCCAAGATGGGCCAGGGGGCAAAGACTATGGCTACACCTTC. It specifies CASSQDGPGGKDYGYTF.